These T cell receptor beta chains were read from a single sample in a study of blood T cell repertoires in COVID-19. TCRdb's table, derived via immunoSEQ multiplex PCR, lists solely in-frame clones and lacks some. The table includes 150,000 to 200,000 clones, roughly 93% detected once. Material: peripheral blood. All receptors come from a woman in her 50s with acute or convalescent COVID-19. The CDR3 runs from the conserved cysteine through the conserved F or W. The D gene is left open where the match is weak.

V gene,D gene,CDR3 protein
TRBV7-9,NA,CASQEGSTRNTEAFF
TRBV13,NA,CASSFSHESNQPQHF
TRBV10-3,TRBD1,CAIRGDRAENYGYTF
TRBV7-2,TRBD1,CASSRTTGVGGEKLFF
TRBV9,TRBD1,CASSVMRNRGNGAGANVLTF
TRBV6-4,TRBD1,CASSPGTGGYGYTF
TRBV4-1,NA,CASSRDSLNQPQHF
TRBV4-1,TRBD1,CASSQEGQGAIDYTEAFF
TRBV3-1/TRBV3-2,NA,CASSQESRSEAFF
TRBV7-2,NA,CASSLRQAPGNTIYF
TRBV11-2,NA,CASSLKGGYGYTF
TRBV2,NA,CASQDGVTNQPQHF
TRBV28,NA,CASSFWQWEASDSNQPQHF
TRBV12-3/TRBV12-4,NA,CASSFWGAGELFF
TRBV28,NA,CASSHPDRSYGYTF